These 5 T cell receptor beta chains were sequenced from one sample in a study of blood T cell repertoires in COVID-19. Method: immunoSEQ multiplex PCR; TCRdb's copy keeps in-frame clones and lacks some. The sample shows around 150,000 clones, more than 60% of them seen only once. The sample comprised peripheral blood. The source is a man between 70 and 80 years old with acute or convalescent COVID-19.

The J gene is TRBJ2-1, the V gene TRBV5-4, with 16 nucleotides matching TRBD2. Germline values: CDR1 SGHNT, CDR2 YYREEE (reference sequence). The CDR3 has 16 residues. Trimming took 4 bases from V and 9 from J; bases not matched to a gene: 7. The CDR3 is CASSAGTSGRGGEQFF. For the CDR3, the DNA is TGTGCCAGCAGCGCCGGGACTAGCGGGAGGGGGGGTGAGCAGTTCTTC.

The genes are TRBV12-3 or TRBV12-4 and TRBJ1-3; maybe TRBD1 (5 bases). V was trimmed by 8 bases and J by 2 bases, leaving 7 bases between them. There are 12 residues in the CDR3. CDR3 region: CASGRAGNTIYF. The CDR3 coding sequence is TGTGCCAGCGGCAGGGCTGGAAACACCATATATTTT.

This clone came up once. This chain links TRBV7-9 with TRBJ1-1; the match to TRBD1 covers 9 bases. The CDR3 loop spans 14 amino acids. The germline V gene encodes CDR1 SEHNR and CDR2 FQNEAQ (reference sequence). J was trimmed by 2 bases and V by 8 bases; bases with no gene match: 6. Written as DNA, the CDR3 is TGTGCCAGCGGAGACAGGGGGGAAAACACTGAAGCTTTCTTT. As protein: CASGDRGENTEAFF.

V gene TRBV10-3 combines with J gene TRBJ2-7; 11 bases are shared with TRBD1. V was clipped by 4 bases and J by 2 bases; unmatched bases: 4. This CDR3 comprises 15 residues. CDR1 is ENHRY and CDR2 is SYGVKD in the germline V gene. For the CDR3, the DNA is TGTGCCATCAGTGGGGGACAGGGGGTAACCTACGAGCAGTACTTC. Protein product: CAISGGQGVTYEQYF.

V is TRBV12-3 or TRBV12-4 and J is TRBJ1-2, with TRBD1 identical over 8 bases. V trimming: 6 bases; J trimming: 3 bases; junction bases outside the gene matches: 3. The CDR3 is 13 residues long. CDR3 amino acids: CASSPGGDYGYTF. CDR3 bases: TGTGCCAGCAGCCCAGGGGGCGACTATGGCTACACCTTC.